This T cell receptor (beta chain) was retrieved from a study of T cells in Graves' hyperthyroidism and ophthalmopathy. General observations from the study: Researchers found most expanded thyroid clonotypes above 0.001 in blood as well.

Clinical symptoms, serum thyroxine and TRAb, thyroid ultrasound and orbital computed tomography together formed the diagnostic basis. RNA transcripts yielded amplified TCR beta CDR3 regions. TCR CDR3 underwent first-round RT-PCR with the HTBI primer set. TCRdb re-derived calls from the multiplex PCR reads in MiXCR, one entry per CDR3 protein. The sample records over 500,000 distinct CDR3 sequences, over 35% being singletons. Comments on this clonotype: Its antigen is not known.

Specimen: peripheral blood or thyroid tissue (not recorded which). This sequence originates from an adult woman with Graves' disease, either hyperthyroidism or ophthalmopathy (not recorded which).

CDR3 in DNA: TGTGCCAGCAGCTTGGGGACAGGGTCATCCCAGTACTTC. Translation: CASSLGTGSSQYF. V usage is TRBV5-6 and J usage is TRBJ2-5; TRBD1 agrees at 8 bases. CDR1 and CDR2 from the germline V gene are SGHDT and YYEEEE. The CDR3 runs to 13 residues. J was trimmed by 9 bases and V by 0 bases; bases with no gene match: 4.